Here is one T cell receptor beta chain with its context. Its antigen is undetermined. The CDR3 spans 16 residues. Germline V lookup: CDR1 MGHRA, CDR2 YSYEKL. The V end lost 1 base, the J end lost 5 bases, and 14 bases lay between the germline ends. This sample was taken from a study of shared clonotypes between healthy human individuals. Study-wide context: Each donor contributed plates that comprised three CD4 naive, three CD4 memory, two CD8 naive and one CD8 memory. Study findings and constraints: It was the non-shared clonotypes that had lower generation probabilities than clonotypes shared by all four donors. Naive subsets, compared against memory subsets, generally had larger estimated richness values.

CD8 cells classed as naive were CD45RO-negative and positively selected for CCR7, excluding terminally differentiated effector memory CD45RA+ cells. Deep-level settings were used for running the assay. Some clones are missing from TCRdb's copy, which holds only in-frame ones; the method was immunoSEQ multiplex PCR. The sample has 1.5 million to 2.5 million clones, about 95% seen once. This sequence joins TRBV4-1 and TRBJ1-4; a possible D gene is TRBD1 (5 bases). The receptor comes from a man aged 18 to 29 in good health. Sequenced material: naive CD8+ T cells sorted from blood. CDR3 sequence: CASSQGPGLANEKLFF. The DNA for the CDR3 is TGCGCCAGCAGCCAAGGGCCGGGACTGGCGAATGAAAAACTGTTTTTT.